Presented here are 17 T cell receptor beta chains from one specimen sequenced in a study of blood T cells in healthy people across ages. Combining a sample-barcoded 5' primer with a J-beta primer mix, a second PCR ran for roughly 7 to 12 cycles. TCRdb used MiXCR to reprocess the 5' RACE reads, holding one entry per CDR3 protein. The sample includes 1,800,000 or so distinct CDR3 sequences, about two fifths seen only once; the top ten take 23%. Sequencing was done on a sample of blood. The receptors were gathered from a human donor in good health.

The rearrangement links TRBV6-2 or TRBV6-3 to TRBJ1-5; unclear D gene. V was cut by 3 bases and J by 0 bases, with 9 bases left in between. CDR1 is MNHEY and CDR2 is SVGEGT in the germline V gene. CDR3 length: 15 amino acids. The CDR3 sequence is CASSYSGSSNQPQHF. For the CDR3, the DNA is TGTGCCAGCAGTTATAGCGGTTCTAGCAATCAGCCCCAGCATTTT.

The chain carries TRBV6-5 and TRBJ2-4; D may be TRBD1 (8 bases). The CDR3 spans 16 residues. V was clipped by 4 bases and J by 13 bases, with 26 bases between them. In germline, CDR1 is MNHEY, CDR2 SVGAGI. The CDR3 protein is CASSWEGTGDYNEQYF. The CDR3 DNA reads TGTGCCAGCAGTTGGGAGGGGACAGGAGACTACAATGAGCAGTACTTC.

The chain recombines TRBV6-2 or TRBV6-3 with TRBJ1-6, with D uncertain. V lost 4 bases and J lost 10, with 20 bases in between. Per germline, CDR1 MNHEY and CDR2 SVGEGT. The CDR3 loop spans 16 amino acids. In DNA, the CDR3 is TGTGCCAGCAGTTCCTCGGCAGGTGGAGGTAGCTCACCCCTCCACTTT. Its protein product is CASSSSAGGGSSPLHF.

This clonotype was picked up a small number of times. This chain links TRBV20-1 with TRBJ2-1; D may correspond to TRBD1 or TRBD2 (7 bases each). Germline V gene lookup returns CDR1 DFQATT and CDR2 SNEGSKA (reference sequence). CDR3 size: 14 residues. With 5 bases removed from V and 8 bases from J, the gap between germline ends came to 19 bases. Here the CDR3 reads CSARPGGERDEQFF. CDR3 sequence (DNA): TGCAGTGCTCGCCCAGGGGGGGAGCGGGATGAGCAGTTCTTC.

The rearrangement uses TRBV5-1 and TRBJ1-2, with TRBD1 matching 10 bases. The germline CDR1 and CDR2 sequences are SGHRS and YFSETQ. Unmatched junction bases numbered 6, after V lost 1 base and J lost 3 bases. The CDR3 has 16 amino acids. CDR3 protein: CASSLHRDRGHYGYTF. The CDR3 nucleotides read TGCGCCAGCAGCTTGCACCGGGACAGGGGTCACTATGGCTACACCTTC.

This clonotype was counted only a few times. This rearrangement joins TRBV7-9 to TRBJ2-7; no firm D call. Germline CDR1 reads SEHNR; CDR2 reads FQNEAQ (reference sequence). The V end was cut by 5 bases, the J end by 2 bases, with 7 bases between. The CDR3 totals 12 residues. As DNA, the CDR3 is TGTGCCAGCAGCCCTGTAGCCTACGAGCAGTACTTC. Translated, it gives CASSPVAYEQYF.

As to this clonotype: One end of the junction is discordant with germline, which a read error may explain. In nucleotides, the CDR3 is TGTGCTAGCAGTTATCTGGGACAACTGCACGAGCAGTACTTC. As protein: CASSYLGQLHEQYF. The rearrangement links TRBV27 to TRBJ2-7; TRBD1 is a possible D gene (6 bases). Germline CDR1 MNHEY, CDR2 SMNVEV (reference sequence). CDR3 length equals 14 residues.

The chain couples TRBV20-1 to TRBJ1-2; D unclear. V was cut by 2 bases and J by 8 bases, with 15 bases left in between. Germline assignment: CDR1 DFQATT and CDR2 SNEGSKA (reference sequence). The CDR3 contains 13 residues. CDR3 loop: CSARPEGREGYTF. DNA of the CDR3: TGCAGTGCTAGACCGGAAGGGAGAGAGGGCTACACCTTC.

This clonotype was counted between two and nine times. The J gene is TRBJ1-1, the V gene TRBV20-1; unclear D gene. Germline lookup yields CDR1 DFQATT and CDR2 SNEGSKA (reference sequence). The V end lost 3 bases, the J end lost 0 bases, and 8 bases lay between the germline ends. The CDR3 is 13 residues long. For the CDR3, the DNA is TGCAGTGCTAGTCCCCCGGTGAACACTGAAGCTTTCTTT. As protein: CSASPPVNTEAFF.

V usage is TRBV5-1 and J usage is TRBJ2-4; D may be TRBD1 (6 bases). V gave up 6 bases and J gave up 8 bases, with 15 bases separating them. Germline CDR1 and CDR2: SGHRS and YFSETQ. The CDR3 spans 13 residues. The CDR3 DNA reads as TGCGCCAGCACGATAGAACAGGGCGACATTCAGTACTTC. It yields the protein CASTIEQGDIQYF. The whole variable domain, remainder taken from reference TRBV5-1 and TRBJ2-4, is KAGVTQTPRYLIKTRGQQVTLSCSPISGHRSVSWYQQTPGQGLQFLFEYFSETQRNKGNFPGRFSGRQFSNSRSEMNVSTLELGDSALYLCASTIEQGDIQYFGAGTRLSVL.

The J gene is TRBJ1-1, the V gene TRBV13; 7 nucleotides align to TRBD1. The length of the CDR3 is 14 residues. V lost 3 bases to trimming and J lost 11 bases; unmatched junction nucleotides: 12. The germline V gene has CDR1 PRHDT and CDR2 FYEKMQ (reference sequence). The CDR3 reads CASSFLDRRAAAFF. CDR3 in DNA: TGTGCCAGCAGCTTCCTGGACAGGAGGGCAGCGGCTTTCTTT.

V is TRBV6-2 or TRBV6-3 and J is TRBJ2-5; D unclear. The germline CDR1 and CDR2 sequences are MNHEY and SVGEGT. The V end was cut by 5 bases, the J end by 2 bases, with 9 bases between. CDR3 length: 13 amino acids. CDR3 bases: TGTGCCAGCAGTCACCGGCCTCAAGAGACCCAGTACTTC. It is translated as CASSHRPQETQYF.

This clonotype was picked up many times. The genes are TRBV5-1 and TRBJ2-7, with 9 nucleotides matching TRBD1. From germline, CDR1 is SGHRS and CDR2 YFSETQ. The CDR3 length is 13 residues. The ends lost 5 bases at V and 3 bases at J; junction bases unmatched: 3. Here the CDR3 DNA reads TGCGCCAGCAGACTGGGACAGGGCTACGAGCAGTACTTC. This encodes CASRLGQGYEQYF.

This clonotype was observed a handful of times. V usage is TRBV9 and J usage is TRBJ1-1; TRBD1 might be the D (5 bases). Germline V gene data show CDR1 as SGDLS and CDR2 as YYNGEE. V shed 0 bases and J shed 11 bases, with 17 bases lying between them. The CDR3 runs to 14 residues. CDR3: CASSVGVQGRNAFF. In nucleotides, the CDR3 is TGTGCCAGCAGCGTAGGGGTGCAGGGAAGGAATGCTTTCTTT. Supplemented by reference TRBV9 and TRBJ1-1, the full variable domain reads DSGVTQTPKHLITATGQRVTLRCSPRSGDLSVYWYQQSLDQGLQFLIQYYNGEERAKGNILERFSAQQFPDLHSELNLSSLELGDSALYFCASSVGVQGRNAFFGQGTRLTVV.

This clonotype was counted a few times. CDR3 sequence reads: CASSFGGGAGYTF. The CDR3 nucleotides are TGTGCCAGCAGTTTTGGTGGGGGGGCAGGCTACACCTTC. This rearrangement joins TRBV12-3 or TRBV12-4 to TRBJ1-2; D might be TRBD1 (6 bases). V shed 3 bases and J shed 8 bases, with 13 bases lying between them. This CDR3 is built from 13 residues.

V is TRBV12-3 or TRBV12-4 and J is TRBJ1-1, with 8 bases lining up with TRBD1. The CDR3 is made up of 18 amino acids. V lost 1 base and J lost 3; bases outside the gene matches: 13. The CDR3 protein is CASSLGTLTGVRDTEAFF. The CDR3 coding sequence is TGTGCCAGCAGTTTAGGCACCTTGACAGGGGTGAGGGACACTGAAGCTTTCTTT.

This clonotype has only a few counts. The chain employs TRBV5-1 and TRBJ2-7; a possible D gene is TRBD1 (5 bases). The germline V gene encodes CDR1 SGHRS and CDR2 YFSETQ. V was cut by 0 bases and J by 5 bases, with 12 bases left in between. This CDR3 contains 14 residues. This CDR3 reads CASSLAGRVNEQYF. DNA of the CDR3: TGCGCCAGCAGCTTGGCAGGCAGGGTTAACGAGCAGTACTTC.